The rows below give T cell receptor beta chains drawn from one sample of a study of blood T cell repertoires in COVID-19. TCRdb's copy holds only in-frame clones and misses some; the assay was immunoSEQ multiplex PCR. The sample records 300,000 to 500,000 clones, around nine tenths being singletons. The sample taken for sequencing was PBMCs or T cells enriched from blood (not recorded which). The receptors were sampled from a woman in her twenties or thirties with acute COVID-19. The CDR3 runs from the conserved cysteine through the conserved F or W. D genes are given only for firm matches. Clone size is not always given. Where it is, it says once, few, many or a class for expanded clones.

J gene	clone size	V gene	D gene	CDR3 protein	CDR3 DNA
TRBJ1-2	.	TRBV6-5	.	CASIDFGASGYTF	TGTGCCAGCATCGATTTTGGGGCATCCGGCTACACCTTC
TRBJ2-1	.	TRBV4-1	TRBD1	CASSHLTGGEQFF	TGCGCCAGCAGCCATCTCACAGGGGGGGAGCAGTTCTTC
TRBJ2-1	.	TRBV10-3	.	CASQGGVAYNEQFF	TGTGCCTCCCAGGGCGGGGTGGCCTACAATGAGCAGTTCTTC
TRBJ2-7	.	TRBV19	.	CASSSGTESSYEQYF	TGTGCCAGTAGTTCCGGGACTGAAAGCTCCTACGAGCAGTACTTC
TRBJ2-3	.	TRBV7-9	TRBD2	CASSTPWTSGGEYTDTQYF	TGTGCCAGCAGCACACCTTGGACTAGCGGGGGGGAATACACAGATACGCAGTATTTT
TRBJ1-4	.	TRBV29-1	.	CSTAGQTNEKLFF	TGCAGCACAGCGGGACAAACTAATGAAAAACTGTTTTTT
TRBJ1-1	.	TRBV20-1	.	CSASMSTEAFF	TGCAGTGCCAGTATGAGCACTGAAGCTTTCTTT
TRBJ2-1	few	TRBV20-1	TRBD2	CSASRSGGPIYNEQFF	TGCAGTGCTAGTAGGAGCGGGGGGCCTATCTACAATGAGCAGTTCTTC
TRBJ2-7	once	TRBV6-5	.	CASSRTTYEQYF	TGTGCCAGCAGCCGAACAACCTACGAGCAGTACTTC
TRBJ2-2	.	TRBV5-1	TRBD2	CASSSGGVNTGELFF	TGCGCCAGTAGTAGCGGGGGAGTGAACACCGGGGAGCTGTTTTTT
TRBJ2-7	.	TRBV7-2	TRBD1	CASSPGTGGSYEQYF	TGTGCCAGCAGCCCGGGGACAGGGGGGTCCTACGAGCAGTACTTC
TRBJ2-3	.	TRBV10-1	.	CASSMHRDISTDTQYF	TGCGCCAGCAGTATGCACCGGGACATCAGCACAGATACGCAGTATTTT
TRBJ2-3	few	TRBV27	.	CASGDMEDTQYF	TGTGCCAGCGGCGACATGGAAGATACGCAGTATTTT
TRBJ1-1	.	TRBV28	.	CASSLPQGTEAFF	TGTGCCAGCAGTTTACCACAGGGCACTGAAGCTTTCTTT
TRBJ2-1	.	TRBV19	TRBD2	CASSPPGGRNEQFF	TGTGCCAGTAGTCCACCGGGGGGGAGGAATGAGCAGTTCTTC
TRBJ2-5	.	TRBV10-3	TRBD2	CAISESSLAGGRQNETQYF	TGTGCCATCAGTGAGTCGTCACTAGCGGGGGGGCGGCAGAACGAGACCCAGTACTTC
TRBJ2-3	.	TRBV5-1	.	CASSLSGGPSTDTQYF	TGCGCCAGCAGCTTGTCCGGGGGACCCAGCACAGATACGCAGTATTTT
TRBJ1-2	once	TRBV20-1	TRBD1	CSATGGRGYTF	TGCAGTGCTACAGGGGGCCGTGGCTACACCTTC
TRBJ2-7	once	TRBV20-1	.	CSASKDSDEQYF	TGCAGTGCTAGTAAGGACTCTGACGAGCAGTACTTC
TRBJ1-5	.	TRBV2	.	CASRDQGSSNQPQHF	TGTGCCAGCAGGGACCAGGGTTCGAGCAATCAGCCCCAGCATTTT
TRBJ1-4	.	TRBV18	.	CASSPGGAQEKLFF	TGTGCCAGCTCACCGGGGGGGGCACAGGAAAAACTGTTTTTT
TRBJ1-4	.	TRBV29-1	.	CSVADPRGEKLFF	TGCAGCGTTGCCGACCCGCGGGGTGAAAAACTGTTTTTT
TRBJ2-4	once	TRBV2	.	CASSAGLGAKNIQYF	TGTGCCAGCAGTGCAGGGCTCGGGGCCAAAAACATTCAGTACTTC
TRBJ1-2	.	TRBV6-1	TRBD1	CASSENVNRGGYTF	TGTGCCAGCAGTGAGAATGTTAACAGGGGTGGCTACACCTTC
TRBJ1-1	.	TRBV25-1	.	CASRGEGLNTEAFF	TGTGCCAGCAGGGGGGAGGGGCTAAACACTGAAGCTTTCTTT
TRBJ2-2	.	TRBV30	TRBD1	CAWSMPGQSVTGELFF	TGTGCCTGGAGTATGCCGGGACAGAGTGTCACCGGGGAGCTGTTTTTT
TRBJ2-7	once	TRBV28	.	CASRGTGEGRYEQYF	TGTGCCAGCAGAGGCACAGGGGAAGGGAGGTACGAGCAGTACTTC
TRBJ2-1	.	TRBV7-2	TRBD2	CASSLALRLAGGHPEQFF	TGTGCCAGCAGCTTAGCGCTAAGACTAGCGGGGGGTCATCCTGAGCAGTTCTTC
TRBJ2-1	few	TRBV3-1/TRBV3-2	.	CASSQGDSGYNEQFF	TGTGCCAGCAGCCAAGGAGATAGCGGCTACAATGAGCAGTTCTTC
TRBJ2-1	.	TRBV5-4	TRBD2	CASSGTSGAYNEQFF	TGTGCCAGCAGCGGGACTAGCGGGGCTTACAATGAGCAGTTCTTC
TRBJ1-1	.	TRBV7-4	.	CASSLERWAVTEAFF	TGTGCCAGCAGCTTAGAACGGTGGGCAGTCACTGAAGCTTTCTTT
TRBJ2-1	.	TRBV2	.	CASSIRGGAENEQFF	TGTGCCAGCAGTATTAGAGGGGGGGCGGAGAATGAGCAGTTCTTC
TRBJ2-1	.	TRBV30	TRBD1	CAWSVTYRGQNEQFF	TGTGCCTGGAGTGTAACGTACAGGGGGCAGAATGAGCAGTTCTTC
TRBJ2-3	.	TRBV6-5	TRBD1	CASSYSAPGGTDTQYF	TGTGCCAGCAGTTATTCGGCGCCAGGGGGAACAGATACGCAGTATTTT
TRBJ1-4	.	TRBV5-1	.	CASSLALLGANEKLFF	TGCGCCAGCAGCTTGGCCTTACTTGGAGCTAATGAAAAACTGTTTTTT
TRBJ2-7	.	TRBV7-3	.	CASSQRDTNEQYF	TGTGCCAGCAGCCAACGGGACACGAACGAGCAGTACTTC
TRBJ2-7	.	TRBV6-5	.	CASSYTWNRVSHEQYF	TGTGCCAGCAGTTATACCTGGAACAGGGTAAGTCACGAGCAGTACTTC
TRBJ1-2	.	TRBV2	TRBD1	CASSPGTGSLYGYTF	TGTGCCAGCAGCCCCGGGACAGGGAGCCTTTATGGCTACACCTTC
TRBJ2-1	.	TRBV7-2	.	CASSPGLGSYNEQFF	TGTGCCAGCAGCCCGGGACTGGGCTCCTACAATGAGCAGTTCTTC
TRBJ2-4	.	TRBV7-2	TRBD2	CASSFGLAGGHGNIQYF	TGTGCCAGCAGCTTCGGACTAGCGGGGGGGCATGGTAACATTCAGTACTTC
TRBJ1-3	.	TRBV6-6	.	CASSPGRGSGNTIYF	TGTGCCAGCAGTCCCGGACGGGGCTCTGGAAACACCATATATTTT
TRBJ1-2	.	TRBV27	TRBD1	CASSGGTGGADNYGYTF	TGTGCCAGCAGCGGTGGGACAGGGGGCGCGGATAACTATGGCTACACCTTC